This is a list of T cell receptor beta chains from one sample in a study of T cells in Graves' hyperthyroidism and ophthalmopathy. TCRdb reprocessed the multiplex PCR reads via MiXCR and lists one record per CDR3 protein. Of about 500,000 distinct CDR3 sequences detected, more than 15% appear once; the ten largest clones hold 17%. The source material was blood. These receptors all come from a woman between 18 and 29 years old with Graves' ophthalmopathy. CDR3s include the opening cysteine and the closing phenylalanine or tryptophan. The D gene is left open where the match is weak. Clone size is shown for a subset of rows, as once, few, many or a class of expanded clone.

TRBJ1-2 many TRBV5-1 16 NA TGCGCCAGCAGCTTGGAGGCAGGGGTCCGGGGCTATGGCTACACCTTC CASSLEAGVRGYGYTF
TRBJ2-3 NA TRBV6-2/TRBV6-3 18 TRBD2 TGTGCCAGCTCTACCGGGACTAGCGGGGTAGTAAGCACAGATACGCAGTATTTT CASSTGTSGVVSTDTQYF
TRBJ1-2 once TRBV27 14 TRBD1 TGTGCCAGCAATACAGGGGGCTCGGACTATGGCTACACCTTC CASNTGGSDYGYTF
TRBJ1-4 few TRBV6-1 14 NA TGTGCCAGCACCACATATCAGGATAATGAAAAACTGTTTTTT CASTTYQDNEKLFF
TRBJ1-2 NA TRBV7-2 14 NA TGTGCCAGCAGCTTAGAGGCTCATGGTCGGGGCTACACCTTC CASSLEAHGRGYTF
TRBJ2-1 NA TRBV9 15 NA TGTGCCAGCAGCGGCCTAACTAGGTCGGGGAGTGAGCAGTTCTTC CASSGLTRSGSEQFF
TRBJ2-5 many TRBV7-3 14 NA TGTGCCAGCAGCTTAATGGGGGCCGGCGAGACCCAGTACTTC CASSLMGAGETQYF
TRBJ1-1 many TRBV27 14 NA TGTGCCAGCAGTCCGACGGGGGCGAACACTGAAGCTTTCTTT CASSPTGANTEAFF
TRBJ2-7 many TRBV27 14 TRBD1 TGTGCCAGCAGTTTGGTGACAGGGGGCCACGAGCAGTACTTC CASSLVTGGHEQYF
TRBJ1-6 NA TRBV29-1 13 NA TGCAGCGTCCGGGACTCTACTAATTCACCCCTCCACTTT CSVRDSTNSPLHF
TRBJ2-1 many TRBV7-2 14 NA TGTGCCAGCAGCTTGGATCGTACCTACAATGAGCAGTTCTTC CASSLDRTYNEQFF
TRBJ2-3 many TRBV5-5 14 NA TGTGCCAGCAGCGCCCAGGCGGGATTTGATACGCAGTATTTT CASSAQAGFDTQYF
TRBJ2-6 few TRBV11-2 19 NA TGTGCCAGCATTCAGGGGGGGGCAGCGTCTTTGGTTGGGGCCAACGTCCTGACTTTC CASIQGGAASLVGANVLTF
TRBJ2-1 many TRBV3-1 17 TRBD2 TGTGCCAGCAGCCAAGAGGTGGGGACTAGCGGGAGGTACGAGCAGTTCTTC CASSQEVGTSGRYEQFF
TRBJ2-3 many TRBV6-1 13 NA TGTGCCAGCAGTTACGGTAGCACAGATACGCAGTATTTT CASSYGSTDTQYF
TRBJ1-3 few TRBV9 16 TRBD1 TGTGCCAGCAGCGCCCCGGGCAGGGGGCTAGGAAACACCATATATTTT CASSAPGRGLGNTIYF
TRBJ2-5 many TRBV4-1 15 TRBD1 TGCGCCAGCAGCCGATCCGGGACAGGCCAAGAGACCCAGTACTTC CASSRSGTGQETQYF
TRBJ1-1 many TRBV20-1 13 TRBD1 TGCAGTGGACAGGGGGACTCGAACACTGAAGCTTTCTTT CSGQGDSNTEAFF
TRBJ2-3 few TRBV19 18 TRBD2 TGTGCCAGTAGTAAGACTAGCGGGAGGCCCCGGAGCACAGATACGCAGTATTTT CASSKTSGRPRSTDTQYF
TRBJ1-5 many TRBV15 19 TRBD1 TGTGCCACCAGCAGAGATAGGGCAACGACAGGGGTAAGCAATCAGCCCCAGCATTTT CATSRDRATTGVSNQPQHF
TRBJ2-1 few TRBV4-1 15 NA TGCGCCAGCAGCCCAGACCGGCGGGCTGCCATCCAGCGGTTCTTC CASSPDRRAAIQRFF
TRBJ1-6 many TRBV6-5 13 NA TGTGCCAGCAGTTACTCGAGCGATTCACCCCTCCACTTT CASSYSSDSPLHF
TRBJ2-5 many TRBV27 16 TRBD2 TGTGCCAGCAGACCGGGACTAGCGGGAGTTCAAGAGACCCAGTACTTC CASRPGLAGVQETQYF
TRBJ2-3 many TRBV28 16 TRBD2 TGTGCCAGCAGCCCGCCCCTAGCGGTGAGCACAGATACGCAGTATTTT CASSPPLAVSTDTQYF
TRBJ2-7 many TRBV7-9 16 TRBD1 TGTGCCAGCAGCACCGGACAGGGAAGAATATCCTACGAGCAGTACTTC CASSTGQGRISYEQYF
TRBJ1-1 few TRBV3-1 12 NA TGTGCCAGCAGCCAAATAACCGGGAGGGCTTTCTTT CASSQITGRAFF
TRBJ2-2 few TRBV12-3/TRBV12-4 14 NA TGTGCCAGCAGAGCGGAGGAGGGGACCGGGGAGCTGTTTTTT CASRAEEGTGELFF
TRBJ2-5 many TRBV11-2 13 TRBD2 TGTGCCAGCAGGTGGGCGGGGGACGAGACCCAGTACTTC CASRWAGDETQYF